This T cell receptor beta chain derives from a study of shared clonotypes between healthy human individuals. Study-wide results and limits: With four donors compared, roughly 4.9% of naive CD4 clonotypes were shared.

The count of this clone is one. The antigen is unknown. Methods used by the authors: ImmunoSEQ only sent back junction sequences with no quality scores, so filtering was done differently. Assay: immunoSEQ multiplex PCR; the TCRdb copy retains only in-frame clones and omits some. The V and J calls and clone size come from that table; D and trimming were worked out from the DNA. The sample shows approximately 500,000 clones, 90% to 97% of them seen only once. There were only Caucasian adults among the donors, and all lived in Nashville, Tennessee. The CDR3 covers 15 residues. The V gene's germline CDR1 is SGHRS and CDR2 YFSETQ. J lost 4 bases, V lost 4 bases, and 4 bases had no gene match.

The chain has TRBV5-1 and TRBJ2-3; 12 nucleotides agree with TRBD2. The source is a woman aged 30 to 39 in good health. Sequencing was done on a sample of naive CD4+ T cells sorted from blood. Sample subset: CD45RA+ positively selected. The CDR3 sequence: CASSPGTSGPDTQYF. The CDR3 DNA reads TGCGCCAGCAGCCCCGGGACTAGCGGGCCAGATACGCAGTATTTT.